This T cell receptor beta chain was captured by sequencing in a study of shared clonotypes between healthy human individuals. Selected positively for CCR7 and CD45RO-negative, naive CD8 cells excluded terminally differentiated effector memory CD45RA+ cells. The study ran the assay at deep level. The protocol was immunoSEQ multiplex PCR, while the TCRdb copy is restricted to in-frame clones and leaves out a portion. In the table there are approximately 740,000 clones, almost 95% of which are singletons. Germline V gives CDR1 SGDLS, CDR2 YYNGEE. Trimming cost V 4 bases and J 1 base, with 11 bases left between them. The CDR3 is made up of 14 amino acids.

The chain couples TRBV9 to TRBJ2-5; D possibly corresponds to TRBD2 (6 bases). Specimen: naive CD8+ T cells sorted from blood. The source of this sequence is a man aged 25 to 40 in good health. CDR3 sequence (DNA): TGTGCCAGCAGCCCTTGGGACTCCCAAGAGACCCAGTACTTC. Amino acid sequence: CASSPWDSQETQYF.